A single sample is the source of the 9 T cell receptor beta chains below, sequenced in a study of T cell clonality in common variable immunodeficiency. Profiled with immunoSEQ multiplex PCR; TCRdb holds only in-frame clones, not every one. This sample carries fewer than 35,000 clones, none of them present only once. Study-wide results and limits: Common variable immunodeficiency TCR beta sequences reportedly had fewer deletions and N-nucleotide insertions.

Which antigens these TCRs recognize remains unknown. The sequencing sample was made of peripheral blood mononuclear cells. The receptor source for this set is a human donor with common variable immunodeficiency.

This clone was seen at least ten times. Sequencing ends 3 residues short of the CDR3 end; the germline J gene provides the rest. The J gene is TRBJ2-7, the V gene TRBV2; D is possibly TRBD2 (6 bases). This CDR3 is 14 amino acids long. Trimming removed 1 base at V and 3 bases at J, with 10 bases between. Germline lookup yields CDR1 SNHLY and CDR2 FYNNEI. CDR3: CASSEEGLSYEQYF. Partial CDR3 DNA: TGTGCCAGCAGTGAAGAGGGACTGAGCTACGAG.

In regard to this clone: The read terminates 3 residues ahead of where the CDR3 ends, so the germline J gene completes it. The chain links TRBV19 to TRBJ1-1; D may be TRBD1 (6 bases). The ends were cut back, 3 bases at V and 4 bases at J, with 12 bases in the middle. Germline-derived CDR1 and CDR2 are LNHDA and SQIVND (reference sequence). The CDR3 sequence is 14 residues long. CDR3 DNA (partial): TGTGCCAGTAGTATGATCAGGGGAGGCACTGAA. Translation gives CASSMIRGGTE. The full CDR3 sequence reads CASSMIRGGTEAFF. The full variable domain, with the rest looked up from reference TRBV19 and TRBJ1-1, is DGGITQSPKYLFRKEGQNVTLSCEQNLNHDAMYWYRQDPGQGLRLIYYSQIVNDFQKGDIAEGYSVSREKKESFPLTVTSAQKNPTAFYLCASSMIRGGTEAFFGQGTRLTVV.

Of note for this clone: The missing CDR3 end, 3 residues past where the read stops, is filled in from the germline J gene. This chain uses TRBV11-2 with TRBJ1-4; D unclear. The length of the CDR3 is 12 residues. Looked up from germline, CDR1 is SGHAT and CDR2 is FQNNGV. V lost 4 bases and J 2 bases, leaving 2 bases between the germline ends. CDR3 residues: CASSSTNEKLFF. The sequenced part of the CDR3 DNA is TGTGCCAGCAGCTCGACTAATGAAAAA.

As regards this clone: Read coverage stops 3 residues before the CDR3 terminus; the germline J gene supplies the remainder. This chain joins TRBV19 and TRBJ1-1; 8 nucleotides match TRBD1. Germline-derived CDR1 and CDR2 are LNHDA and SQIVND (reference sequence). CDR3 size: 13 residues. The junction had 1 base not matched to a gene; V was cut back by 0 bases and J by 7 bases. The sequenced part of the CDR3 DNA is TGTGCCAGTAGTATAGACGGACAGGGTGAA. Translating it yields CASSIDGQGE. The whole CDR3 sequence is CASSIDGQGEAFF.

The sample holds many counts of this clone. The CDR3 goes on 3 residues after the read ends, and that part is filled in from the germline J gene. The chain joins TRBV6-4 to TRBJ2-1; D perhaps matches TRBD2 (6 bases). This CDR3 is built from 14 residues. Trimming left V 3 bases short and J 5 bases short, with 11 bases between. Germline V gives CDR1 MRHNA, CDR2 SNTAGT. Incomplete CDR3 DNA: TGTGCCAGCAGTGAACGGGGGAGAAACAATGAG. Translation: CASSERGRNNE. The CDR3 in its entirety is CASSERGRNNEQFF.

At least ten counts were recorded for this clone. The CDR3 DNA, read in part, is TGTGCCGTTAAAGCCGGACAGGCATACAATGAG. It codes for CAVKAGQAYNE. The whole CDR3 protein is CAVKAGQAYNEQFF. The genes are TRBV10-3 and TRBJ2-1; 7 bases fit TRBD1. The read stops 3 residues short of the end of the CDR3; the missing end is completed from the germline J gene. The CDR3 loop spans 14 amino acids. J gave up 4 bases and V 11 bases, and 11 bases lay outside the gene matches. From germline, CDR1 is ENHRY and CDR2 SYGVKD.

This clone was observed many times. The read gets to within 3 residues of the CDR3 end, and the germline J gene fills in the rest. The chain combines TRBV2 with TRBJ2-1; TRBD2 matches at 12 bases. The CDR3 consists of 16 residues. Germline V gene data show CDR1 as SNHLY and CDR2 as FYNNEI. The V and J ends lost 2 bases and 6 bases, in that order; junction bases with no gene match: 5. The CDR3 sequence: CASSERASGGGNEQFF. The sequenced CDR3 bases are TGTGCCAGCAGTGAAAGGGCTAGCGGGGGGGGCAATGAG.

This clone has ten or more counts. The read ends 3 residues shy of where the CDR3 ends; the end is completed using the germline J gene. This chain joins TRBV18 and TRBJ1-1; TRBD1 matches at 7 bases. This CDR3 spans 14 amino acids. V trimming: 3 bases; J trimming: 4 bases; junction bases outside the gene matches: 5. The germline gives CDR1 KGHSH, CDR2 LQKENI. The CDR3 protein is CASSPLSGGTEAFF. CDR3 DNA, as far as it was read: TGTGCCAGCTCACCGCTTTCAGGGGGCACTGAA.

This clone occurred many times. The read halts 3 residues ahead of the CDR3 end, with the missing end drawn from the germline J gene. The chain has TRBV2 and TRBJ1-1; perhaps TRBD1 as D (5 bases). The germline V and J ends were trimmed by 1 base and 5 bases, with 17 bases remaining between them. CDR1 is SNHLY, CDR2 FYNNEI, per germline. This CDR3 is built from 16 residues. CDR3 region: CASSEEWGGEGTEAFF. The covered CDR3 bases are TGTGCCAGCAGTGAAGAGTGGGGAGGGGAGGGAACTGAA.